The 26 T cell receptor beta chains in this list originate from one sample, sequenced in a study of T cells in Graves' hyperthyroidism and ophthalmopathy. From RNA transcripts, TCR beta CDR3 regions were amplified. The HTBI primer set drove a first-round RT-PCR of the TCR CDR3. TCRdb re-called the multiplex PCR reads with MiXCR, one entry per CDR3 protein. This table holds nearly 250,000 distinct CDR3 sequences, approximately 16% found once. The sequenced sample was blood. The origin of the receptors is a young woman with Graves' ophthalmopathy.

This clonotype was detected many times. The chain is built from TRBV6-1 and TRBJ2-2; D not certain. This CDR3 has 14 amino acids. From germline, CDR1 is MNHNS and CDR2 SASEGT. The germline V and J ends were trimmed by 6 bases and 3 bases, with 11 bases remaining between them. Here the CDR3 DNA reads TGTGCCAGCAGCCCATCAGGATACACCGGGGAGCTGTTTTTT. As protein: CASSPSGYTGELFF.

This clonotype was counted at least ten times. This chain joins TRBV18 and TRBJ1-6; D remains ambiguous. V lost 1 base and J lost 0, with 10 bases in between. Germline CDR1 KGHSH, CDR2 LQKENI. This CDR3 comprises 17 residues. The DNA for the CDR3 is TGTGCCAGCTCACCACTGTCGGGCAACTCCTATAATTCACCCCTCCACTTT. Residues: CASSPLSGNSYNSPLHF.

There are many counts of this clonotype. The chain recombines TRBV10-3 with TRBJ2-1, with D possibly matching TRBD2 (6 bases). The CDR3 is 13 residues long. The V gene lost 1 base and the J gene lost 8 bases, with 9 bases spanning the gap. CDR1 ENHRY and CDR2 SYGVKD come from the germline V gene. This CDR3 reads CAISELRRDEQFF. The CDR3 DNA is TGTGCCATCAGTGAGTTGCGGAGGGATGAGCAGTTCTTC.

This clonotype was counted many times. The gene calls are TRBV30 and TRBJ1-6, with a possible D match to TRBD1 (5 bases). Trimming left V 4 bases short and J 8 bases short, with 15 bases between. The CDR3 sequence is 14 residues long. From germline, CDR1 is GTSNPN and CDR2 SVGIG (reference sequence). CDR3 bases: TGTGCCTGGAATACAGGTGGGGTTTATTCACCCCTCCACTTT. Its protein product is CAWNTGGVYSPLHF. Based on the CDR3 plus reference TRBV30 and TRBJ1-6, the full variable domain is SQTIHQWPATLVQPVGSPLSLECTVEGTSNPNLYWYRQAAGRGLQLLFYSVGIGQISSEVPQNLSASRPQDRQFILSSKKLLLSDSGFYLCAWNTGGVYSPLHFGNGTRLTVT.

This clonotype was recorded at least ten times. The genes are TRBV7-2 and TRBJ1-1; no clear D gene. The CDR3 length is 13 residues. V dropped 4 bases and J dropped 0 bases, with 6 bases sitting between them. Germline V gene sequence: CDR1 SGHTA, CDR2 FQGNSA. CDR3 amino acids: CASSSAVNTEAFF. The CDR3 DNA reads TGTGCCAGCAGCTCAGCAGTGAACACTGAAGCTTTCTTT.

In its sample, this clonotype was seen a few times. A clone one base away is much larger, so this may be a read error. The chain recombines TRBV20-1 with TRBJ2-5; a weak D match, TRBD2 (6 bases). Germline-derived CDR1 and CDR2 are DFQATT and SNEGSKA (reference sequence). This CDR3 is built from 15 residues. V shed 6 bases and J shed 2 bases, with 19 bases lying between them. CDR3 sequence: CSAQRANGRQETQYF. The CDR3 DNA reads TGCAGTGCCCAGAGGGCTAACGGGAGACAAGAGACCCAGTACTTC.

This clonotype was found many times. J is TRBJ2-7 and V is TRBV11-1, with unresolved D. V lost 5 bases to trimming and J lost 6 bases, with 11 bases between them. This CDR3 spans 12 amino acids. From germline, CDR1 is SGHAT and CDR2 FQDESV (reference sequence). CDR3: CASSHEPGEQYF. CDR3 in DNA: TGTGCCAGCAGCCACGAGCCGGGCGAGCAGTACTTC. Using reference TRBV11-1 and TRBJ2-7 for the parts outside the CDR3, the full variable domain is EAEVAQSPRYKITEKSQAVAFWCDPISGHATLYWYRQILGQGPELLVQFQDESVVDDSQLPKDRFSAERLKGVDSTLKIQPAELGDSAMYLCASSHEPGEQYFGPGTRLTVT.

This clonotype showed up many times. The chain carries TRBV28 and TRBJ1-2; D is unresolved. V lost 4 bases and J 6 bases, leaving 9 bases between the germline ends. Germline CDR1 and CDR2: MDHEN and SYDVKM. This CDR3 is 12 amino acids long. CDR3 nucleotides: TGTGCCAGCAGTTGGGTCAAGGATGGCTACACCTTC. The encoded protein is CASSWVKDGYTF.

There are a few counts of this clonotype. The chain carries TRBV25-1 and TRBJ2-7; TRBD1 matches at 11 bases. This CDR3 spans 15 amino acids. J was trimmed by 7 bases and V by 1 base; bases with no gene match: 6. The germline V gene encodes CDR1 MGHDK and CDR2 SYGVNS. The CDR3 here is CASSESGQGAGEQYF. The CDR3 DNA reads TGTGCCAGCAGTGAATCAGGACAGGGGGCAGGGGAGCAGTACTTC.

The table lists this clonotype with a few counts. The V call is TRBV7-9, the J call TRBJ1-1, with 7 bases matching TRBD1. Germline trimming cut 6 bases from V and 4 bases from J; bases unmatched to any gene: 11. The length of the CDR3 is 15 residues. Germline CDR1 is SEHNR and CDR2 is FQNEAQ (reference sequence). The CDR3: CASSIFRDSRTEAFF. The CDR3 DNA reads TGTGCCAGCAGTATCTTTAGGGACAGTCGCACTGAAGCTTTCTTT.

This clonotype was seen ten or more times. The chain couples TRBV27 to TRBJ2-3; D gene unclear. The V end lost 6 bases, the J end lost 2 bases, and 12 bases lay between the germline ends. Germline assignment: CDR1 MNHEY and CDR2 SMNVEV (reference sequence). This CDR3 has 14 amino acids. CDR3 protein: CASSHRLFTDTQYF. CDR3 nucleotide sequence: TGTGCCAGCAGCCATCGCCTATTCACAGATACGCAGTATTTT.

This clonotype has a count of ten or more. The rearrangement uses TRBV19 and TRBJ1-1; D perhaps matches TRBD1 (6 bases). Germline CDR1 reads LNHDA; CDR2 reads SQIVND (reference sequence). Trimming shortened V by 2 bases and J by 11 bases, and 15 bases separated the two germline ends. CDR3 length: 13 amino acids. CDR3 in amino acids: CASSIKQNRDAFF. For the CDR3, the DNA is TGTGCCAGTAGTATAAAGCAGAACAGGGACGCTTTCTTT.

V and J are TRBV5-1 and TRBJ2-1; 10 bases align to TRBD2. CDR3 size: 15 residues. With V trimmed by 4 bases and J by 5 bases, 6 bases remained unmatched. In germline, CDR1 is SGHRS, CDR2 YFSETQ. CDR3 region: CASSQRGGSNNEQFF. The CDR3 DNA is TGCGCCAGCAGCCAGCGGGGGGGGAGCAACAATGAGCAGTTCTTC. The variable domain in full, with the rest retrieved from reference TRBV5-1 and TRBJ2-1, is KAGVTQTPRYLIKTRGQQVTLSCSPISGHRSVSWYQQTPGQGLQFLFEYFSETQRNKGNFPGRFSGRQFSNSRSEMNVSTLELGDSALYLCASSQRGGSNNEQFFGPGTRLTVL.

In its sample, this clonotype was seen many times. The chain employs TRBV18 and TRBJ2-1, with TRBD2 matching 13 bases. Germline V CDR1 and CDR2: KGHSH, LQKENI. After removal of 3 bases from V and 4 bases from J, the junction contained 6 bases not matched to a gene. This CDR3 contains 17 residues. CDR3 coding DNA: TGTGCCAGCTCACCGTACCTGACTAGCGGGGGGTACAATGAGCAGTTCTTC. Protein product: CASSPYLTSGGYNEQFF.

This clonotype was seen repeatedly, ten times or more. V and J are TRBV5-1 and TRBJ2-1, with D perhaps matching TRBD1 (5 bases). The CDR3 spans 15 residues. V was pared by 0 bases and J by 3 bases, with 10 bases between. Germline values: CDR1 SGHRS, CDR2 YFSETQ. This chain's CDR3 is CASSLAQGNYNEQFF. The CDR3 DNA reads as TGCGCCAGCAGCTTGGCGCAGGGAAACTACAATGAGCAGTTCTTC.

This clonotype has a count of ten or more. The V gene is TRBV20-1, the J gene TRBJ2-7, with D maybe TRBD2 (5 bases). Germline V gene sequence: CDR1 DFQATT, CDR2 SNEGSKA (reference sequence). Trimming took off 5 bases at V and 3 bases at J, with 5 bases between the two ends. The CDR3 totals 10 residues. CDR3 DNA sequence: TGCAGTGCTCGGGACTACGAGCAGTACTTC. Translation gives CSARDYEQYF.

There are many counts of this clonotype. CDR3 loop: CSAIGLGDNEQFF. CDR3 sequence (DNA): TGCAGTGCCATCGGACTAGGTGACAATGAGCAGTTCTTC. The chain couples TRBV20-1 to TRBJ2-1; 7 nucleotides match TRBD2. The CDR3 spans 13 residues. J gave up 5 bases and V 6 bases, and 7 bases lay outside the gene matches. Germline values: CDR1 DFQATT, CDR2 SNEGSKA (reference sequence).

This clonotype was counted ten times or more. V and J are TRBV6-1 and TRBJ2-1; TRBD2 agrees at 11 bases. V was clipped by 8 bases and J by 12 bases; unmatched bases: 12. Germline values: CDR1 MNHNS, CDR2 SASEGT. CDR3 size: 14 residues. The CDR3 bases are TGTGCCAGCCTACCCGGTAGGACTAGCGGGTTGCAGTTCTTC. This translates into CASLPGRTSGLQFF.

Worth noting for this clonotype: The germline gene is not matched at one end of the junction; a read error may be the cause. The J gene is TRBJ2-2, the V gene TRBV7-9, with 8 bases matching TRBD1. The CDR3 has 15 amino acids. The V gene's germline CDR1 is SEHNR and CDR2 FQNEAQ (reference sequence). CDR3 sequence reads: CASSHRTGRTGELLF. The CDR3 DNA reads as TGTGCCAGCAGCCATAGGACAGGGCGGACCGGGGAGCTGCTTTTT.

Many counts were recorded for this clonotype. The V and J genes are TRBV7-2 and TRBJ2-4; D is unclear. V lost 4 bases, J lost 0 bases, and 10 bases lay in between. Germline lookup yields CDR1 SGHTA and CDR2 FQGNSA. The CDR3 covers 15 residues. CDR3: CASSSRTLAKNIQYF. The CDR3 DNA sequence: TGTGCCAGCAGCTCCCGGACCTTAGCCAAAAACATTCAGTACTTC.

This clonotype was recorded many times. The chain couples TRBV6-2 or TRBV6-3 to TRBJ1-5, with D tentatively TRBD1 (5 bases). This CDR3 contains 20 residues. Trimming took off 5 bases at V and 0 bases at J, with 26 bases between the two ends. CDR1 MNHEY and CDR2 SVGEGT come from the germline V gene. The chain's CDR3 is CASSHQLRGYLRDSNQPQHF. The CDR3 DNA follows: TGTGCCAGCAGTCACCAGCTGAGGGGTTACCTACGAGATAGCAATCAGCCCCAGCATTTT.

The table lists this clonotype with many counts. The chain links TRBV20-1 to TRBJ1-1; D remains unclear. The CDR3 is made up of 13 amino acids. Trimming cost V 5 bases and J 7 bases, with 17 bases left between them. Germline V CDR1 and CDR2: DFQATT, SNEGSKA (reference sequence). This chain's CDR3 is CSAFPTSVLEAFF. CDR3 DNA sequence: TGCAGTGCTTTCCCGACCTCCGTCCTTGAAGCTTTCTTT.

In this sample, this clonotype turned up many times. The chain carries TRBV20-1 and TRBJ2-7, with D perhaps being TRBD1 or TRBD2 (5 bases each). CDR3 length equals 13 residues. V gave up 3 bases and J gave up 2 bases, with 11 bases separating them. Germline V CDR1 and CDR2: DFQATT, SNEGSKA (reference sequence). The CDR3 sequence is CSASLEGPYEQYF. For the CDR3, the DNA is TGCAGTGCTAGCCTAGAGGGGCCCTACGAGCAGTACTTC.

The J gene is TRBJ2-1, the V gene TRBV28, with 11 bases fitting TRBD2. The CDR3 sequence is 20 residues long. V lost 7 bases and J lost 0; bases outside the gene matches: 17. The V gene's germline CDR1 is MDHEN and CDR2 SYDVKM. CDR3 residues: CASNPTVRTSGYHSYNEQFF. The CDR3 DNA reads TGTGCCAGCAACCCAACGGTGAGGACTAGCGGGTACCACTCCTACAATGAGCAGTTCTTC. Full variable domain (missing parts from reference TRBV28 and TRBJ2-1): DVKVTQSSRYLVKRTGEKVFLECVQDMDHENMFWYRQDPGLGLRLIYFSYDVKMKEKGDIPEGYSVSREKKERFSLILESASTNQTSMYLCASNPTVRTSGYHSYNEQFFGPGTRLTVL.

This clonotype was seen many times. The J gene is TRBJ2-1, the V gene TRBV20-1; 12 nucleotides agree with TRBD2. The CDR3 loop spans 14 amino acids. V was clipped by 5 bases and J by 3 bases; unmatched bases: 2. Germline CDR1 reads DFQATT; CDR2 reads SNEGSKA (reference sequence). The CDR3 loop reads CSAEGLAGYNEQFF. In DNA, the CDR3 is TGCAGTGCTGAGGGACTAGCGGGCTACAATGAGCAGTTCTTC.

The table lists this clonotype with many counts. The V gene is TRBV18, the J gene TRBJ1-1; no clear D gene. The CDR3 contains 12 residues. Germline V CDR1 and CDR2: KGHSH, LQKENI. V lost 3 bases and J 8 bases, leaving 10 bases between the germline ends. CDR3 nucleotides: TGTGCCAGCTCACCGAAGACAACCGAAGCTTTCTTT. Protein: CASSPKTTEAFF.